This T cell receptor beta chain was profiled in a study of blood T cell repertoires in COVID-19. Overall study context: Sites across the United States, Italy and Spain contributed samples from acute and convalescent COVID-19. T cells, B-cell-depleted T cells, or PBMCs provided the cDNA or gDNA that served as material.

In the source study's methods: Amplified reference gene primers provided the basis for estimating nucleated cell counts. Produced via immunoSEQ multiplex PCR; TCRdb's table is partial and in-frame only. V and J calls and clone size come straight from that table; D and trimming were deduced from the DNA. The table lists tens of thousands of clones, about nine tenths of them singletons. Trimming took 6 bases from V and 6 from J; bases not matched to a gene: 4. The CDR3 has 13 residues. This TCR was sampled from an older woman with active COVID-19. The V and J genes are TRBV12-3 or TRBV12-4 and TRBJ1-4, with 7 bases that match TRBD1. Material: peripheral blood. The CDR3 DNA follows: TGTGCCAGCAGGGGGACAGCGTATGAAAAACTGTTTTTT. Encoded protein: CASRGTAYEKLFF.